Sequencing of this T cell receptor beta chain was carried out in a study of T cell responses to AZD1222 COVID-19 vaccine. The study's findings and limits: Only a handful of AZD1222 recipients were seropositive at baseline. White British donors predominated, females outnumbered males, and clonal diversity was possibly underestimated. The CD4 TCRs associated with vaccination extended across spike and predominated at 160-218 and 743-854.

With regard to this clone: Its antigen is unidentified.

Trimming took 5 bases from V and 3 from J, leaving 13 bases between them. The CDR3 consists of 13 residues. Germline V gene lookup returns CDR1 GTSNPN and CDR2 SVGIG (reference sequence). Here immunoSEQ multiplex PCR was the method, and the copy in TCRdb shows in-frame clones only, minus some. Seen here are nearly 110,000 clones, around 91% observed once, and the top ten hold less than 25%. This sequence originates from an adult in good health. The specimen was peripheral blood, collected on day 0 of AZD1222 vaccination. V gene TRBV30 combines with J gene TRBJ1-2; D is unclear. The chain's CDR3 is CAWAQGRDYGYTF. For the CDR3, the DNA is TGTGCCTGGGCTCAAGGACGGGACTATGGCTACACCTTC.